These 28 T cell receptor beta chains were all obtained from the same sample, sequenced in a study of cytomegalovirus exposure and HLA in healthy donors. 60 Vbeta and 13 Jbeta primers were used in PCR. The assay was immunoSEQ multiplex PCR, and TCRdb's table has in-frame clones only and misses some. Its table records more than 130,000 clones. The sequenced material came from PBMCs. The receptors derive from a man aged 35-49 years in good health and CMV-seronegative.

The CDR3 nucleotides are TGTGCCAGCAGTTCCCCCTTATACAATGAGCAGTTCTTC. It encodes CASSSPLYNEQFF. V gene TRBV6-5 combines with J gene TRBJ2-1; D gene unclear. Germline V gene sequence: CDR1 MNHEY, CDR2 SVGAGI. This CDR3 has 13 residues. V lost 4 bases, J lost 4 bases, and 8 bases lay in between.

This sequence joins TRBV11-1 and TRBJ2-1, with D hard to call. The CDR3 consists of 13 residues. The germline V gene has CDR1 SGHAT and CDR2 FQDESV (reference sequence). Trimming shortened V by 6 bases and J by 10 bases, and 16 bases separated the two germline ends. The CDR3 DNA reads as TGTGCCAGCAGAACCCTCGGAGCCGGAGAGCAGTTCTTC. Translated, it gives CASRTLGAGEQFF.

This sequence joins TRBV19 and TRBJ1-2, with TRBD1 matching over 7 bases. Germline trimming cut 3 bases from V and 3 bases from J; bases unmatched to any gene: 4. This CDR3 spans 14 amino acids. The germline V gene has CDR1 LNHDA and CDR2 SQIVND (reference sequence). CDR3 nucleotides: TGTGCCAGTAGTATGCCAGGGGGAGACTATGGCTACACCTTC. It codes for CASSMPGGDYGYTF.

Comments on this clone: Within the sample, other DNA sequences also encode this same CDR3. V is TRBV7-9 and J is TRBJ1-6; maybe TRBD1 (5 bases). This CDR3 spans 14 amino acids. The V end was cut by 1 base, the J end by 9 bases, with 10 bases between. Germline assignment: CDR1 SEHNR and CDR2 FQNEAQ (reference sequence). The CDR3 DNA is TGTGCCAGCAGCTTAGACGGGGGAGGTTCACCCCTCCACTTT. Protein: CASSLDGGGSPLHF. The full variable domain, with the rest looked up from reference TRBV7-9 and TRBJ1-6, is DTGVSQNPRHKITKRGQNVTFRCDPISEHNRLYWYRQTLGQGPEFLTYFQNEAQLEKSRLLSDRFSAERPKGSFSTLEIQRTEQGDSAMYLCASSLDGGGSPLHFGNGTRLTVT.

CDR3 amino acids: CASSYSTAYYGYTF. The CDR3 region has the DNA TGTGCCAGCAGTTACTCGACAGCGTACTATGGCTACACCTTC. The V and J genes are TRBV6-5 and TRBJ1-2; tentative D call: TRBD1 (5 bases). Germline V gene data show CDR1 as MNHEY and CDR2 as SVGAGI. Between the trimmed V and J ends, which lost 0 bases and 3 bases, there was a span of 8 bases. The CDR3 is 14 amino acids.

The chain is built from TRBV5-6 and TRBJ2-7, with TRBD1 matching 8 bases. Trimming removed 4 bases from V and 5 bases from J; junction bases left unmatched: 11. Germline V gene sequence: CDR1 SGHDT, CDR2 YYEEEE. The CDR3 has 15 amino acids. The CDR3 loop reads CASSPDRAGPNEQYF. The CDR3 region has the DNA TGTGCCAGCAGCCCGGACAGGGCTGGTCCCAACGAGCAGTACTTC.

This chain joins TRBV28 and TRBJ2-7, with D tentatively TRBD1 (5 bases). Germline V lookup: CDR1 MDHEN, CDR2 SYDVKM. This CDR3 comprises 14 residues. V lost 7 bases and J 3 bases, leaving 16 bases between the germline ends. CDR3 sequence: CASIKAGLVYEQYF. Here the CDR3 DNA reads TGTGCCAGCATCAAGGCAGGGTTGGTCTACGAGCAGTACTTC. The full variable domain, with the rest looked up from reference TRBV28 and TRBJ2-7, is DVKVTQSSRYLVKRTGEKVFLECVQDMDHENMFWYRQDPGLGLRLIYFSYDVKMKEKGDIPEGYSVSREKKERFSLILESASTNQTSMYLCASIKAGLVYEQYFGPGTRLTVT.

J is TRBJ2-1 and V is TRBV2; 9 nucleotides line up with TRBD1. Trimming cost V 6 bases and J 3 bases; bases outside gene matches: 3. This CDR3 spans 14 amino acids. Germline CDR1 is SNHLY and CDR2 is FYNNEI. The CDR3 loop reads CASSGQGLYNEQFF. CDR3 sequence (DNA): TGTGCCAGCAGCGGACAGGGGCTCTACAATGAGCAGTTCTTC.

The chain uses TRBV5-4 and TRBJ2-7; TRBD1 is a possible D gene (5 bases). Trimming took off 4 bases at V and 2 bases at J, with 19 bases between the two ends. Germline CDR1 reads SGHNT; CDR2 reads YYREEE (reference sequence). CDR3 size: 16 residues. CDR3 sequence (DNA): TGTGCCAGCAGCCCCTCCTCGCCAGGGCTCGCCTACGAGCAGTACTTC. Amino acid sequence: CASSPSSPGLAYEQYF.

This chain uses TRBV4-2 with TRBJ2-3; maybe TRBD2 (5 bases). Deletions cut 1 base from V and 0 bases from J, with 5 bases between. This CDR3 has 14 residues. Germline V gives CDR1 LGHNA, CDR2 YNFKEQ. CDR3 region: CASSQGTSTDTQYF. CDR3 nucleotides: TGTGCCAGCAGCCAAGGGACTAGCACAGATACGCAGTATTTT.

The chain links TRBV5-4 to TRBJ2-5, with TRBD1 as a possible D gene (5 bases). The CDR3 length is 17 residues. Trimming took 0 bases from V and 6 from J, leaving 21 bases between them. Per the germline V gene, CDR1 is SGHNT and CDR2 is YYREEE (reference sequence). In DNA form, the CDR3 reads TGTGCCAGCAGCTTGGGTGGTGGACACGGAGCGAGAAAGACCCAGTACTTC. It is translated as CASSLGGGHGARKTQYF.

The chain recombines TRBV5-4 with TRBJ1-4, with D possibly TRBD1 on 5 matching bases. The ends were cut back, 1 base at V and 8 bases at J, with 12 bases in the middle. The V gene's germline CDR1 is SGHNT and CDR2 YYREEE (reference sequence). The CDR3 covers 14 residues. The CDR3 loop reads CASSLRGSDEKLFF. In DNA form, the CDR3 reads TGTGCCAGCAGCTTGAGGGGATCGGACGAAAAACTGTTTTTT. Full variable domain (remainder filled in from reference TRBV5-4 and TRBJ1-4): ETGVTQSPTHLIKTRGQQVTLRCSSQSGHNTVSWYQQALGQGPQFIFQYYREEENGRGNFPPRFSGLQFPNYSSELNVNALELDDSALYLCASSLRGSDEKLFFGSGTQLSVL.

The J gene is TRBJ1-1, the V gene TRBV29-1; TRBD1 agrees at 10 bases. V shed 5 bases, J shed 1 base, and the junction held 1 base outside the gene matches. CDR3 size: 13 residues. CDR1 is SQVTM, CDR2 ANQGSEA, per germline. The CDR3 DNA sequence: TGCAGCGTTCGACAGGGGGCGAACACTGAAGCTTTCTTT. Encoded protein: CSVRQGANTEAFF. The whole variable domain, filled in from reference TRBV29-1 and TRBJ1-1, reads SAVISQKPSRDICQRGTSLTIQCQVDSQVTMMFWYRQQPGQSLTLIATANQGSEATYESGFVIDKFPISRPNLTFSTLTVSNMSPEDSSIYLCSVRQGANTEAFFGQGTRLTVV.

This chain links TRBV4-3 with TRBJ2-4; TRBD2 might be the D (6 bases). In germline, CDR1 is LGHNA, CDR2 YSLEER. Deletions cut 2 bases from V and 6 bases from J, with 17 bases between. CDR3 size: 16 residues. CDR3 nucleotide sequence: TGCGCCAGCAGCCAAAACGAGGGCGGGGCCGTAAACATTCAGTACTTC. This encodes CASSQNEGGAVNIQYF.

The V and J genes are TRBV5-8 and TRBJ2-3, with 10 bases that match TRBD2. Germline V gene lookup returns CDR1 SGHTS and CDR2 YDEGEE. V was clipped by 1 base and J by 4 bases; unmatched bases: 3. The CDR3 totals 15 residues. In nucleotides, the CDR3 is TGTGCCAGCAGCTTGAGCGGGGGGGCCGCAGATACGCAGTATTTT. Translation gives CASSLSGGAADTQYF.

The rearrangement links TRBV18 to TRBJ1-5; 11 bases map to TRBD1. CDR1 is KGHSH, CDR2 LQKENI, per germline. The CDR3 has 15 amino acids. The ends lost 2 bases at V and 6 bases at J; junction bases unmatched: 3. DNA for the CDR3: TGTGCCAGCTCACCAGGACAGGGGGCATCTCAGCCCCAGCATTTT. Translated, it gives CASSPGQGASQPQHF. Full variable domain (missing parts from reference TRBV18 and TRBJ1-5): NAGVMQNPRHLVRRRGQEARLRCSPMKGHSHVYWYRQLPEEGLKFMVYLQKENIIDESGMPKERFSAEFPKEGPSILRIQQVVRGDSAAYFCASSPGQGASQPQHFGDGTRLSIL.

The gene calls are TRBV12-1 and TRBJ2-1; the table's D call, TRBD2, has no DNA check behind it. TRBV12-1 constitutes a pseudogene. This CDR3 is 14 amino acids long. The chain's CDR3 is CASLGLAENNEQFF. The CDR3 region has the DNA TGTGCCAGCTTGGGACTAGCGGAAAACAATGAGCAGTTCTTC.

The rearrangement joins TRBV4-3 to TRBJ2-2; 10 bases align to TRBD2. Germline loops: CDR1 LGHNA, CDR2 YSLEER. The V and J ends lost 0 bases and 5 bases, in that order; junction bases with no gene match: 6. The CDR3 spans 17 residues. CDR3 loop: CASSQETSGGATGELFF. The CDR3 DNA sequence: TGCGCCAGCAGCCAAGAGACGAGCGGGGGGGCTACCGGGGAGCTGTTTTTT.

The chain uses TRBV5-4 and TRBJ1-2; D is ambiguous. Looked up from germline, CDR1 is SGHNT and CDR2 is YYREEE (reference sequence). This CDR3 has 13 residues. Trimming took off 2 bases at V and 1 base at J, with 6 bases between the two ends. The CDR3 DNA reads as TGTGCCAGCAGCTTTGAGATTAACTATGGCTACACCTTC. Translation gives CASSFEINYGYTF.

The rearrangement links TRBV7-2 to TRBJ2-7; D possibly corresponds to TRBD1 (6 bases). V gave up 3 bases and J gave up 4 bases, with 10 bases separating them. Germline lookup yields CDR1 SGHTA and CDR2 FQGNSA. This CDR3 is 13 amino acids long. CDR3 residues: CASSFDRSYEQYF. The CDR3 DNA sequence: TGTGCCAGCAGCTTCGACAGGTCGTACGAGCAGTACTTC.

This rearrangement joins TRBV6-6 to TRBJ1-1, with D maybe TRBD1 (6 bases). V was shortened by 2 bases and J by 5 bases, with 12 bases between the two germline ends. Germline V gives CDR1 MNHNY, CDR2 SVGAGI (reference sequence). This CDR3 has 14 residues. The CDR3: CASSYGTRGTEAFF. The DNA of the CDR3 is TGTGCCAGCAGTTACGGGACAAGGGGAACTGAAGCTTTCTTT.

The CDR3 sequence: CASNVESSPLHF. DNA for the CDR3: TGTGCCAGCAACGTCGAGAGTTCACCCCTCCACTTT. The rearrangement joins TRBV2 to TRBJ1-6; no reliable D call. The V gene's germline CDR1 is SNHLY and CDR2 FYNNEI. The V end lost 7 bases, the J end lost 9 bases, and 10 bases lay between the germline ends. There are 12 residues in the CDR3.

This rearrangement joins TRBV7-2 to TRBJ1-1; D gene unclear. The length of the CDR3 is 15 residues. CDR1 SGHTA and CDR2 FQGNSA come from the germline V gene. V lost 5 bases to trimming and J lost 6 bases, with 19 bases between them. This CDR3 is CASSLLNTGSSEAFF. In DNA, the CDR3 is TGTGCCAGCAGCCTTCTAAACACGGGAAGCTCTGAAGCTTTCTTT.

V is TRBV11-1 and J is TRBJ2-7; no clear D gene. The CDR3 extends over 13 amino acids. Germline CDR1 is SGHAT and CDR2 is FQDESV (reference sequence). The V and J ends lost 5 bases and 1 base respectively, with 9 bases between them. The CDR3 DNA is TGTGCCAGCAGCCTAGACACGTCCTACGAGCAGTACTTC. The encoded protein is CASSLDTSYEQYF.

V is TRBV2 and J is TRBJ1-6; TRBD1 matches 10 bases. CDR1 is SNHLY, CDR2 FYNNEI, per germline. Losses at the gene ends were 7 bases for V and 7 bases for J; bases not matched to a gene: 7. The CDR3 consists of 15 residues. CDR3 nucleotides: TGTGCCAGCATCAGACAGGGGGCCCTGAATTCACCCCTCCACTTT. Translation gives CASIRQGALNSPLHF.

The rearrangement links TRBV5-6 to TRBJ1-1, with 10 positions matching TRBD1. The CDR3 contains 17 residues. J gave up 0 bases and V 4 bases, and 9 bases lay outside the gene matches. The germline gives CDR1 SGHDT, CDR2 YYEEEE. CDR3 protein: CASSPLGQGLVNTEAFF. The CDR3 region has the DNA TGTGCCAGCAGCCCCCTGGGACAGGGGCTGGTGAACACTGAAGCTTTCTTT. The whole variable domain, filled in from reference TRBV5-6 and TRBJ1-1, reads DAGVTQSPTHLIKTRGQQVTLRCSPKSGHDTVSWYQQALGQGPQFIFQYYEEEERQRGNFPDRFSGHQFPNYSSELNVNALLLGDSALYLCASSPLGQGLVNTEAFFGQGTRLTVV.

The chain uses TRBV9 and TRBJ2-2; 8 bases are shared with TRBD2. The germline gives CDR1 SGDLS, CDR2 YYNGEE. V trimming: 2 bases; J trimming: 4 bases; junction bases outside the gene matches: 4. This CDR3 has 15 residues. For the CDR3, the DNA is TGTGCCAGCAGCGTCGGGGGGGCGGGCACCGGGGAGCTGTTTTTT. This sequence encodes CASSVGGAGTGELFF.

V and J are TRBV10-1 and TRBJ2-5; D not certain. Germline-derived CDR1 and CDR2 are WNHNN and SYGVQD (reference sequence). V was clipped by 5 bases and J by 5 bases, with 9 bases between them. This CDR3 has 12 residues. The CDR3 sequence is CASSLFRETQYF. CDR3 DNA sequence: TGCGCCAGCAGTCTCTTTCGGGAGACCCAGTACTTC.